This T cell receptor (beta chain) comes out of a study of OX40 agonist ivuxolimab in advanced cancers. About the study: The patients received agonistic anti-OX40 (CD134) antibody ivuxolimab. Allowance was made for prior anti-PD-1, anti-PD-L1 or anti-CTLA-4 therapy, and around 41% had some.

TCRdb keeps only in-frame clones here, not all; method: immunoSEQ multiplex PCR. The table has under 20,000 clones, 60% to 70% seen once. Germline V lookup: CDR1 MGHDK, CDR2 SYGVNS. Trimming took 2 bases from V and 2 from J, leaving 10 bases between them. The CDR3 sequence is 15 residues long. The study's findings and limits: No determination was made of the antigen specificity of the expanded peripheral T cells.

Autoimmune disease history or systemic immunosuppression excluded patients. On this clone itself: Antigen unknown.

Here the sequenced sample was CD4+ or CD8+ T cells sorted from blood, taken in a trial of the OX40 agonist ivuxolimab. The source of this sequence is an adult with an advanced solid tumor such as melanoma, head and neck, liver or kidney cancer. The rearrangement joins TRBV25-1 to TRBJ2-1; no definite D call. The CDR3 protein is CASSERGPPYNEQFF. In nucleotides, the CDR3 is TGTGCCAGCAGTGAACGAGGACCCCCCTACAATGAGCAGTTCTTC.